This T cell receptor beta chain was retrieved from a study of Ad26.COV2.S vaccination and SARS-CoV-2 variants. Study-level background: Each vaccinee took Ad26.COV2.S intramuscularly, once or twice 56 days apart.

General study points: Vaccine recipients and placebo recipients showed similar non-spike TCR breadth.

The CDR3 has 16 residues. Trimming shortened V by 2 bases and J by 2 bases, and 10 bases separated the two germline ends. Germline V gene data show CDR1 as MGHRA and CDR2 as YSYEKL. Sequencing used immunoSEQ multiplex PCR; TCRdb keeps in-frame clones, though not all of them. The table records 510,000 or so clones, approximately 90% of them present only once. As to this clone: What it binds is unknown.

Noted treatment: roughly 20 received Ad26.COV2.S at low or high dose, single or two shots; 5 received placebo; per-sample allocation not given. At day 63 after the first vaccine or placebo injection, samples were drawn. Sample: peripheral blood, taken in a trial of Ad26.COV2.S vaccine versus placebo. V gene TRBV4-1 combines with J gene TRBJ2-6, with D maybe TRBD1 (5 bases). The origin of this receptor is a person aged 18 to 59 who received the Ad26.COV2.S COVID-19 vaccine or a placebo. CDR3 in amino acids: CASSQSPGPGANVLTF. CDR3 sequence (DNA): TGCGCCAGCAGCCAATCCCCAGGGCCTGGGGCCAACGTCCTGACTTTC.